A selection of T cell receptor beta chains follows, all from one sample in a study of blood T cells in healthy people across ages. TCRdb independently ran MiXCR on the 5' RACE reads; one entry per CDR3 protein. Among some 1.1 million distinct CDR3 sequences listed, 35% to 40% were seen once. Material for sequencing was blood. These receptors were taken from a man younger than 35 in good health. Both conserved end residues are part of each CDR3. Fields, in order: V gene, J gene, CDR3 protein.

v_call: TRBV5-1; j_call: TRBJ2-1; cdr3_aa: CASSLAGVTNNEQFF
v_call: TRBV10-3; j_call: TRBJ2-3; cdr3_aa: CAISVLAGSISSTDTQYF
v_call: TRBV28; j_call: TRBJ2-7; cdr3_aa: CASSSDRPSYNEQYF
v_call: TRBV10-3; j_call: TRBJ2-7; cdr3_aa: CAISAAGVGEQYF
v_call: TRBV20-1; j_call: TRBJ2-2; cdr3_aa: CSAGELAGELFF
v_call: TRBV30; j_call: TRBJ1-5; cdr3_aa: CAWSVRDRGNQPQHF
v_call: TRBV12-3/TRBV12-4; j_call: TRBJ1-1; cdr3_aa: CASSGDRPEAFF
v_call: TRBV6-6; j_call: TRBJ2-5; cdr3_aa: CASSSTGDWNEQYF
v_call: TRBV7-8; j_call: TRBJ2-1; cdr3_aa: CASSLVSTRGNEQFF
v_call: TRBV7-2; j_call: TRBJ1-5; cdr3_aa: CASSPRTGLSQPQHF
v_call: TRBV6-2/TRBV6-3; j_call: TRBJ1-2; cdr3_aa: CASSYSLEETFYGYTF
v_call: TRBV7-9; j_call: TRBJ1-2; cdr3_aa: CASFGTGNYGYTF
v_call: TRBV6-2/TRBV6-3; j_call: TRBJ2-1; cdr3_aa: CASSYSTSGGLNEQFF
v_call: TRBV7-2; j_call: TRBJ2-3; cdr3_aa: CASSPQVDTQYF